Listed below are T cell receptor beta chains from one sample, sequenced in a study of T-cell reconstitution after alpha-beta-depleted transplantation in children. A single record per CDR3 protein comes from TCRdb applying MiXCR to the PCR reads. In the table there are fewer than 350,000 distinct CDR3 sequences, around 10% of which are singletons. This sample comprised peripheral blood, obtained 180 days after TCRalphabeta/CD19-depleted stem cell transplant. Receptors originate from a male patient between 2 and 9 years old who had a stem cell transplant for chronic granulomatous disease, so the T cells may come from the graft donor. CDR3s leave out the opening cysteine and the closing phenylalanine or tryptophan. Fields, in order: V gene, clone size, CDR3 protein. Rows give clone size only sometimes, using once, few, many, or a class for an expanded clone.

>TRBV28|.
ASSSGGLGAYEQY
>TRBV11-1|many
ASSLATSRAGVDYEQY
>TRBV7-2|many
ASSRTLEYPNTEAF
>TRBV18|many
ASSQGTSGTSSYEQY
>TRBV4-3|many
ASSQSKRGRNTGELF
>TRBV7-9|many
ASSRQGMNTEAF
>TRBV5-5|.
TSSLAGINRDTQY
>TRBV30|many
AWSVQFNEQF
>TRBV28|many
ASSLGLAGFTRTDTQY
>TRBV11-1|many
ASSDPHLAGGSITDTQY
>TRBV20-1|many
SARDPLRQVSNQPQH
>TRBV4-2|many
ASSPLGGSGNIQETQY
>TRBV11-2|many
ASSGDSGRNEQF
>TRBV4-3|many
ASSQAGTSNTGELF
>TRBV10-3|many
AISPTPGGDEQY
>TRBV7-9|few
ASSLPSDSHEQY
>TRBV28|many
ASSTGTSGANVLT
>TRBV6-5|many
ASSYSNLAGGPGTQY
>TRBV7-9|many
ASSWTRGLGTEAF
>TRBV5-1|many
ASSLDEVPYEQY
>TRBV2|few
ASSAWTASTDTQY
>TRBV25-1|many
ASSGSRRGGNYGYT
>TRBV5-6|many
ASSFLGNEQY
>TRBV5-5|many
ASSLALVSYEQY
>TRBV12-3/TRBV12-4|many
ASTPRTSGAYNEQF
>TRBV12-3/TRBV12-4|many
ASSPPRGRSSYEQY
>TRBV28|many
ASSPLGRGNLF
>TRBV29-1|many
SVVPGQAAYEQY
>TRBV3-1|many
ASSQGTSGTDTQY
>TRBV10-2|.
ASRGQGTLNTEAF
>TRBV7-6|many
ASTPSGNIFNTIY
>TRBV3-1|.
ASSETRSYNEQF
>TRBV12-3/TRBV12-4|many
ASSLLGQGNQPQH
>TRBV5-5|many
ASSLSDQNTEAF
>TRBV29-1|many
SVYRDRGHYGYT
>TRBV20-1|many
SANPGQGYEQY
>TRBV27|many
ASSPRVFTGELF
>TRBV5-1|many
ASSSDRGTYNEQF
>TRBV4-1|many
ASSPDGNQPQH
>TRBV5-6|many
ASSSADRRNSPLH
>TRBV20-1|many
SATRAGDEKLF
>TRBV6-1|many
ASSEATGESSPLH
>TRBV20-1|many
SASWGREGNEQF
>TRBV7-3|many
ASSLGWGGAYGYT
>TRBV6-5|many
ASSYLPGTAYNEQF
>TRBV7-6|many
ASSPLGAAGVAYNEQF
>TRBV28|.
ASSRQAPNTEAF
>TRBV5-1|many
ASSQIQGSAGELF